The rows below give T cell receptor beta chains drawn from one sample of a study of human T cells and chemical hapten exposure. Each CDR3 protein is one row after TCRdb ran MiXCR on the RACE reads. The table includes about 70,000 distinct CDR3 sequences, roughly 9.8% detected once. The starting material was whole blood, obtained in connection with sensitization to the hapten diphenylcyclopropenone (DPC). The receptors shown here come from a woman between 40 and 55 years old with alopecia areata. Some clones in this sample may be carry-over from other donors' samples. CDR3s include the opening cysteine and the closing phenylalanine or tryptophan. The D gene is left open where the match is weak. A row's size may be missing; if present it is once, few, many or a size class.

abundance	len	v_gene	j_gene	d_gene	CDR3aa	CDR3nt
few	16	TRBV7-3	TRBJ2-1	.	CASSLAGYGGYNEQFF	TGTGCCAGCAGCTTAGCAGGGTACGGGGGATACAATGAGCAGTTCTTC
many	14	TRBV2	TRBJ2-1	.	CASSATYTANEQFF	TGTGCCAGCAGCGCAACCTACACGGCCAATGAGCAGTTCTTC
many	15	TRBV7-8	TRBJ2-1	.	CASSARAVRAKEQFF	TGTGCCAGCAGCGCCCGCGCCGTCCGGGCGAAGGAGCAGTTCTTC
many	14	TRBV5-6	TRBJ2-7	.	CASSPHGGFYEQYF	TGTGCCAGCAGCCCTCACGGGGGCTTCTACGAGCAGTACTTC
few	15	TRBV7-2	TRBJ1-6	TRBD1	CASSLTGTVNSPLHF	TGTGCCAGCAGCCTTACCGGGACAGTAAATTCACCCCTCCACTTT
.	15	TRBV9	TRBJ2-3	TRBD2	CASSSGLAATDTQYF	TGTGCCAGCAGCTCGGGACTAGCGGCAACAGATACGCAGTATTTT
few	14	TRBV7-9	TRBJ2-1	TRBD1	CASSFGSGGNEQFF	TGTGCCAGCAGCTTTGGATCAGGGGGCAATGAGCAGTTCTTC
many	16	TRBV7-2	TRBJ2-3	TRBD2	CASSGIAGATTDTQYF	TGTGCCAGCAGCGGAATAGCGGGGGCCACCACAGATACGCAGTATTTT
.	14	TRBV13	TRBJ2-1	TRBD1	CASRVRDRGYEQFF	TGTGCCAGCAGAGTCCGGGACAGGGGCTATGAGCAGTTCTTC
many	15	TRBV12-5	TRBJ2-1	.	CASGFSGSRDNEQFF	TGTGCTAGTGGTTTTTCAGGGAGTAGGGACAATGAGCAGTTCTTC
many	15	TRBV7-9	TRBJ2-7	.	CASSLLAYAPYEQYF	TGTGCCAGCAGCTTGCTAGCGTACGCCCCCTACGAGCAGTACTTC
few	14	TRBV2	TRBJ2-1	TRBD2	CALHSGNTYNEQFF	TGTGCCCTCCATAGCGGGAACACCTACAATGAGCAGTTCTTC
many	13	TRBV6-2/TRBV6-3	TRBJ2-7	.	CATIEQGGYEQYF	TGTGCCACGATCGAGCAGGGAGGCTACGAGCAGTACTTC
few	14	TRBV20-1	TRBJ1-1	.	CSASPSLRNTEAFF	TGCAGTGCTAGTCCCTCCCTCAGGAACACTGAAGCTTTCTTT
many	14	TRBV4-2	TRBJ1-5	.	CASSQEGVHQPQHF	TGTGCCAGCAGCCAGGAGGGGGTTCATCAGCCCCAGCATTTT
.	16	TRBV7-9	TRBJ2-7	.	CASSSPGGADTYEQYF	TGTGCCAGCAGCAGCCCTGGGGGTGCCGATACCTACGAGCAGTACTTC
many	14	TRBV7-2	TRBJ1-4	.	CASSQTGRSGKLFF	TGTGCCAGCAGTCAGACAGGACGCTCCGGAAAACTGTTTTTT
few	13	TRBV28	TRBJ1-2	.	CASRGGAGDGYTF	TGTGCCAGCAGGGGTGGAGCCGGTGATGGCTACACCTTC
many	14	TRBV7-2	TRBJ2-5	.	CASSRGDGWETQYF	TGTGCCAGCAGCCGCGGGGACGGCTGGGAGACCCAGTACTTC
many	16	TRBV2	TRBJ2-3	TRBD2	CASSGGASGATDTQYF	TGTGCCAGCAGTGGTGGGGCTAGCGGGGCCACAGATACGCAGTATTTT
many	15	TRBV28	TRBJ2-3	TRBD1	CASSRGQGRGDTQYF	TGTGCCAGCAGTCGAGGACAGGGGCGGGGAGATACGCAGTATTTT
.	13	TRBV6-2/TRBV6-3	TRBJ1-6	.	CASSTTAYSPLHF	TGTGCCAGCAGTACGACAGCGTATTCACCCCTCCACTTT
many	14	TRBV2	TRBJ2-2	TRBD1	CASSRTGDTGELFF	TGTGCCAGCAGTAGGACAGGGGACACCGGGGAGCTGTTTTTT